This T cell receptor (beta chain) appears in the sequencing data of a study of T cell repertoires in cytomegalovirus infection. Study-wide context: Peptides in the study included HLA-C-restricted and HLA-B-restricted CMV epitopes. Matching HLA type and CMV infection were both indicated by public TCR beta signatures.

Only a few counts were recorded for this clonotype. Its antigen is unidentified. This CDR3 spans 17 amino acids. Deletions cut 1 base from V and 0 bases from J, with 15 bases between. The V gene's germline CDR1 is MNHEY and CDR2 SMNVEV (reference sequence). TCRdb independently ran MiXCR on the reads; one entry per CDR3 protein. The sample holds about 920,000 distinct CDR3 sequences, around 29% seen once. Points from the study as a whole: HLA-C-restricted TCR beta clonotypes specific for CMV led the ex vivo response.

J is TRBJ2-5 and V is TRBV27, with D tentatively TRBD1 (6 bases). This TCR derives from a human donor in good health (CMV status not recorded). Some clones in this sample may be carry-over from other donors' samples. The sample in question was cultured CD8+ T cells from PBMCs, obtained from culture after CMV antigen stimulation. CDR3 residues: CASSLYGGPVYQETQYF. In nucleotides, the CDR3 is TGTGCCAGCAGTTTATATGGGGGCCCCGTGTACCAAGAGACCCAGTACTTC.